This T cell receptor (beta chain) is from a study of technical replicates of blood from a few donors. Assay: immunoSEQ multiplex PCR; the TCRdb copy retains only in-frame clones and omits some. The table has about 75,000 clones, approximately 97% seen once. Trimming shortened V by 5 bases and J by 4 bases, and 15 bases separated the two germline ends. This CDR3 comprises 14 residues. From germline, CDR1 is SEHNR and CDR2 FQNEAQ (reference sequence). This clonotype was obtained from a human donor in good health. Sequencing was carried out using T cells isolated from PBMCs. The chain has TRBV7-9 and TRBJ2-7; perhaps TRBD1 as D (6 bases). CDR3 nucleotide sequence: TGTGCCAGCAGCGCGACCGGGACACTATACGAGCAGTACTTC. Translating gives CASSATGTLYEQYF.